A single sample gave rise to the 21 T cell receptor beta chains below, sequenced in a study of OX40 agonist ivuxolimab in advanced cancers. Library prep was done by the immunoSEQ multiplex PCR assay. Imported from immuneACCESS, the table was reduced by TCRdb to in-frame sequences with V and J called. These copies leave out some clones; in studies compared against another copy, an unresolved V gene accounts for under half, and the cause of the remainder is not known. Across this sample there are about 83,000 clones, with about 85% seen only once. The ten largest clonotypes hold roughly 0.62% of the sample. The input for sequencing was CD4+ or CD8+ T cells sorted from blood, taken in a trial of the OX40 agonist ivuxolimab. The receptor source for this set is an adult with an advanced solid tumor such as melanoma, head and neck, liver or kidney cancer.

The rearrangement uses TRBV7-9 and TRBJ2-5; TRBD2 matches 11 bases. CDR3 length: 15 residues. Trimming removed 5 bases from V and 5 bases from J; junction bases left unmatched: 7. Germline V lookup: CDR1 SEHNR, CDR2 FQNEAQ (reference sequence). CDR3 loop: CASSAITSGGETQYF. The CDR3 DNA reads as TGTGCCAGCAGCGCTATCACTAGCGGGGGTGAGACCCAGTACTTC.

In this sample, this clone turned up once. The chain employs TRBV11-2 and TRBJ2-5, with D possibly called TRBD1 or TRBD2 (5 bases each). With 2 bases removed from V and 5 bases from J, the gap between germline ends came to 15 bases. This CDR3 is built from 15 residues. Germline V lookup: CDR1 SGHAT, CDR2 FQNNGV. CDR3 coding DNA: TGTGCCAGCAGCTTAACGGGACCGGTCCGGGAGACCCAGTACTTC. Its protein is CASSLTGPVRETQYF.

For the CDR3, the DNA is TGTGCCAGCAGGAAAGGGACAGGGGAGGGCGGGGAGCTGTTTTTT. Translated: CASRKGTGEGGELFF. The chain couples TRBV6-1 to TRBJ2-2; 10 bases match TRBD1. J lost 7 bases, V lost 6 bases, and 8 bases had no gene match. CDR1 MNHNS and CDR2 SASEGT come from the germline V gene. The CDR3 is made up of 15 amino acids.

The chain joins TRBV6-5 to TRBJ1-4; D not certain. The CDR3 sequence is 15 residues long. V shed 0 bases and J shed 1 base, with 6 bases lying between them. Germline V gene sequence: CDR1 MNHEY, CDR2 SVGAGI. DNA of the CDR3: TGTGCCAGCAGTTACTCGCCGGGAACTAATGAAAAACTGTTTTTT. This sequence encodes CASSYSPGTNEKLFF.

The chain carries TRBV5-1 and TRBJ2-7, with a weak D call TRBD1 (8 bases). The CDR3 has 14 residues. The germline V gene has CDR1 SGHRS and CDR2 YFSETQ. Trimming pared 4 bases from V and 7 bases from J, leaving 18 bases between. The CDR3 region is CASSAYRGGREQYF. The CDR3 region has the DNA TGCGCCAGCAGCGCCTACAGGGGGGGCCGGGAGCAGTACTTC.

The chain combines TRBV7-2 with TRBJ2-5; D is possibly TRBD2 (6 bases). The V and J ends lost 5 bases and 4 bases respectively, with 14 bases between them. The CDR3 runs to 14 residues. Germline loops: CDR1 SGHTA, CDR2 FQGNSA. The CDR3 sequence is CASSDPGLVETQYF. The CDR3 DNA reads as TGTGCCAGCAGCGACCCGGGACTTGTAGAGACCCAGTACTTC.

This clone showed up just once. The chain couples TRBV5-1 to TRBJ1-2, with no clear D. The CDR3 loop spans 15 amino acids. The V end lost 3 bases, the J end lost 6 bases, and 18 bases lay between the germline ends. Looked up from germline, CDR1 is SGHRS and CDR2 is YFSETQ. The CDR3 sequence is CASSWGGQAADGYTF. The CDR3, as DNA: TGCGCCAGCAGCTGGGGAGGGCAGGCGGCGGATGGCTACACCTTC.

The chain uses TRBV6-1 and TRBJ1-1; 7 bases match TRBD1. Germline V gene lookup returns CDR1 MNHNS and CDR2 SASEGT. V trimming: 5 bases; J trimming: 5 bases; junction bases outside the gene matches: 8. The CDR3 runs to 14 residues. The CDR3, as DNA: TGTGCCAGCAGTCCCACGACAGGGCGGACTGAAGCTTTCTTT. It codes for CASSPTTGRTEAFF.

This clone was seen only once. The rearrangement uses TRBV27 and TRBJ2-1; 8 positions match TRBD2. The CDR3 is 15 amino acids. CDR1 and CDR2 from the germline V gene are MNHEY and SMNVEV (reference sequence). The V gene end was trimmed by 5 bases and the J gene end by 7 bases; junction bases not matched to a gene: 10. Here the CDR3 DNA reads TGTGCCAGCAGTGCCGGGGGGGCTGGTAAGAATGAGCAGTTCTTC. Translating it yields CASSAGGAGKNEQFF.

This clone was picked up a small number of times. The rearrangement uses TRBV10-3 and TRBJ2-2; TRBD2 agrees at 12 bases. The ends lost 6 bases at V and 2 bases at J; junction bases unmatched: 7. Per the germline V gene, CDR1 is ENHRY and CDR2 is SYGVKD. The CDR3 covers 17 residues. CDR3 in DNA: TGTGCCATCAGACCCAGACTAGCGGGGGCCAACACCGGGGAGCTGTTTTTT. Amino acids: CAIRPRLAGANTGELFF.

The gene calls are TRBV30 and TRBJ1-5, with D maybe TRBD1 (5 bases). Trimming took off 2 bases at V and 1 base at J, with 18 bases between the two ends. This CDR3 comprises 17 residues. Germline CDR1 GTSNPN, CDR2 SVGIG (reference sequence). As DNA, the CDR3 is TGTGCCTGGAGTACCTCGGGGACCTCTCACAGCAATCAGCCCCAGCATTTT. It is translated as CAWSTSGTSHSNQPQHF.

The rearrangement links TRBV9 to TRBJ2-3, with 10 bases fitting TRBD2. Germline assignment: CDR1 SGDLS and CDR2 YYNGEE. CDR3 size: 16 residues. V shed 2 bases and J 4 bases; nucleotides not matched to a gene: 7. CDR3 nucleotide sequence: TGTGCCAGCAGCGTTACTAGCGGGGTCGAATCAGATACGCAGTATTTT. Its translation: CASSVTSGVESDTQYF.

The V call is TRBV6-5, the J call TRBJ1-1, with D uncertain. The V end lost 2 bases, the J end lost 2 bases, and 9 bases lay between the germline ends. Germline CDR1 is MNHEY and CDR2 is SVGAGI. This CDR3 is built from 14 residues. CDR3 amino acids: CASSYVAGNTEAFF. Written as DNA, the CDR3 is TGTGCCAGCAGTTACGTCGCCGGTAACACTGAAGCTTTCTTT.

V gene TRBV7-8 combines with J gene TRBJ2-5; perhaps D is TRBD1 or TRBD2 (5 bases each). This CDR3 region has 13 residues. From germline, CDR1 is SGHVS and CDR2 FQNEAQ. The V and J ends lost 5 bases and 5 bases respectively, with 12 bases between them. The chain's CDR3 is CASSPGTGETQYF. The CDR3 nucleotides read TGTGCCAGCAGCCCCGGGACCGGGGAGACCCAGTACTTC.

The chain recombines TRBV7-3 with TRBJ2-5; 7 nucleotides line up with TRBD2. CDR1 and CDR2 (germline): SGHTA, FQGTGA. V lost 4 bases, J lost 4 bases, and 6 bases stayed unmatched. CDR3 length equals 14 residues. The CDR3 nucleotides read TGTGCCAGCAGCTCGTCGGGGGGTAGAGAGACCCAGTACTTC. Protein: CASSSSGGRETQYF. The full variable domain, its missing parts supplied by reference TRBV7-3 and TRBJ2-5, is GAGVSQTPSNKVTEKGKYVELRCDPISGHTALYWYRQSLGQGPEFLIYFQGTGAADDSGLPNDRFFAVRPEGSVSTLKIQRTERGDSAVYLCASSSSGGRETQYFGPGTRLLVL.

This chain uses TRBV19 with TRBJ2-5, with a tentative D call TRBD1 (5 bases). The CDR3 runs 13 residues. With 5 bases removed from V and 4 bases from J, the gap between germline ends came to 11 bases. Germline V gives CDR1 LNHDA, CDR2 SQIVND (reference sequence). The CDR3 DNA follows: TGTGCCAGTAGTCCCCCAAGGGGAGAGACCCAGTACTTC. It is translated as CASSPPRGETQYF.

This chain uses TRBV6-5 with TRBJ1-5, with D unclear. The V end lost 0 bases, the J end lost 5 bases, and 5 bases lay between the germline ends. The CDR3 has 13 amino acids. The germline CDR1 and CDR2 sequences are MNHEY and SVGAGI. In DNA form, the CDR3 reads TGTGCCAGCAGTTACTCAATGGATCAGCCCCAGCATTTT. It encodes CASSYSMDQPQHF.

The rearrangement joins TRBV18 to TRBJ2-5, with unresolved D. Trimming pared 3 bases from V and 5 bases from J, leaving 7 bases between. The germline CDR1 and CDR2 sequences are KGHSH and LQKENI. The CDR3 runs to 12 residues. This CDR3 is CASSPASETQYF. CDR3 nucleotides: TGTGCCAGCTCACCGGCATCGGAGACCCAGTACTTC.

The J gene is TRBJ1-1, the V gene TRBV11-2, with D perhaps matching TRBD1 (6 bases). Germline-derived CDR1 and CDR2 are SGHAT and FQNNGV. The CDR3 is 14 residues long. Trimming took off 5 bases at V and 3 bases at J, with 13 bases between the two ends. CDR3 nucleotide sequence: TGTGCCAGCAGCGTTCAGGGGATTGACACTGAAGCTTTCTTT. This codes for CASSVQGIDTEAFF.

The chain couples TRBV18 to TRBJ2-3; TRBD2 agrees at 8 bases. With 2 bases clipped from V and 2 bases from J, the junction kept 3 bases outside the gene matches. The CDR3 runs 15 residues. Germline V lookup: CDR1 KGHSH, CDR2 LQKENI. The CDR3 protein is CASSPIAGITDTQYF. The DNA of the CDR3 is TGTGCCAGCTCACCAATAGCGGGGATCACAGATACGCAGTATTTT.

This clone was detected a few times. The V call is TRBV30, the J call TRBJ2-5, with 7 bases aligning to TRBD2. There are 15 residues in the CDR3. Germline V gene lookup returns CDR1 GTSNPN and CDR2 SVGIG (reference sequence). V trimming: 0 bases; J trimming: 4 bases; junction bases outside the gene matches: 8. The CDR3 DNA reads TGTGCCTGGAGTGTACGGGGGGTGGTGGGAGAGACCCAGTACTTC. It encodes CAWSVRGVVGETQYF.